These 27 T cell receptor beta chains share one sample of origin, sequenced in a study of a mutant IDH1 vaccine in newly diagnosed glioma. The protocol was immunoSEQ multiplex PCR, while the TCRdb copy is restricted to in-frame clones and leaves out a portion. The sample has roughly 71,000 clones, 80% to 90% seen once. Time point given: baseline, week 1 (first vaccination visit). Treatment in this sample: pre-vaccination baseline after standard-of-care therapy. Sequences were derived from PBMCs, sampled from a glioma patient treated with radiotherapy, temozolomide or both. The origin of the receptors is a man younger than 40 with glioma.

V is TRBV18 and J is TRBJ1-2; D possibly corresponds to TRBD1 (5 bases). V was cut by 3 bases and J by 0 bases, with 17 bases left in between. The CDR3 has 17 residues. The germline V gene has CDR1 KGHSH and CDR2 LQKENI. The DNA of the CDR3 is TGTGCCAGCTCACCGTTCGGGGGAATTGGCTCTAACTATGGCTACACCTTC. This translates into CASSPFGGIGSNYGYTF.

This chain links TRBV13 with TRBJ2-1, with D unresolved. Deletions cut 6 bases from V and 6 bases from J, with 15 bases between. The V gene's germline CDR1 is PRHDT and CDR2 FYEKMQ (reference sequence). The CDR3 is 14 amino acids. CDR3 sequence (DNA): TGTGCCAGCAGTCCCACAGACGGGTCCAATGAGCAGTTCTTC. This translates into CASSPTDGSNEQFF.

The V gene is TRBV4-1, the J gene TRBJ1-2; 8 bases map to TRBD1. V shed 1 base and J 7 bases; nucleotides not matched to a gene: 2. CDR1 and CDR2 (germline): MGHRA, YSYEKL. This CDR3 region has 13 residues. CDR3 in amino acids: CASSQGTGRGYTF. CDR3 nucleotides: TGCGCCAGCAGCCAAGGGACAGGGCGTGGCTACACCTTC.

V usage is TRBV19 and J usage is TRBJ1-2; D is ambiguous. Trimming left V 1 base short and J 2 bases short, with 11 bases between. CDR3 length: 15 residues. CDR1 LNHDA and CDR2 SQIVND come from the germline V gene (reference sequence). CDR3 DNA sequence: TGTGCCAGTAGTATAGCACGACTTTCGAACTATGGCTACACCTTC. Amino acids: CASSIARLSNYGYTF.

As DNA, the CDR3 is TGTGCCATCAGTGAACAGGGGGCTTTGGGCACAGATACGCAGTATTTT. Encoded protein: CAISEQGALGTDTQYF. The genes are TRBV10-3 and TRBJ2-3; 9 bases fit TRBD1. The CDR3 is 16 residues long. Germline V gene sequence: CDR1 ENHRY, CDR2 SYGVKD. J lost 1 base, V lost 3 bases, and 5 bases had no gene match.

V is TRBV2 and J is TRBJ1-3; D is possibly TRBD1 (5 bases). Trimming left V 1 base short and J 2 bases short, with 15 bases between. The germline V gene encodes CDR1 SNHLY and CDR2 FYNNEI. The CDR3 is 17 residues long. As DNA, the CDR3 is TGTGCCAGCAGTGAAGAACAGGAGAGTTTAACTGGAAACACCATATATTTT. Its protein product is CASSEEQESLTGNTIYF.

With respect to this clone: A read error may account for a junction end that differs from germline. Other nucleotide sequences in the sample specify the same CDR3. This rearrangement joins TRBV19 to TRBJ2-7; possibly TRBD1 for D (5 bases). Germline-derived CDR1 and CDR2 are LNHDA and SQIVND (reference sequence). The CDR3 consists of 15 residues. CDR3 coding DNA: TGTGCCAGCAGTACGGCTGGGCAGGGCGGCTACGAGCAGTACTTC. This translates into CASSTAGQGGYEQYF.

The rearrangement joins TRBV7-9 to TRBJ1-4, with D perhaps matching TRBD1 (6 bases). CDR1 SEHNR and CDR2 FQNEAQ come from the germline V gene (reference sequence). This CDR3 region has 13 residues. Trimming stripped 5 bases from V and 3 bases from J, with 7 bases between. This chain's CDR3 is CASSPGANEKLFF. The CDR3 bases are TGTGCCAGCAGCCCAGGGGCTAATGAAAAACTGTTTTTT.

V is TRBV7-2 and J is TRBJ2-7, with TRBD1 matching 8 bases. Germline V gives CDR1 SGHTA, CDR2 FQGNSA. V lost 5 bases and J lost 3; bases outside the gene matches: 9. The CDR3 is made up of 15 amino acids. The CDR3 nucleotides read TGTGCCAGCAGCACGACAGGGGATTTTTACTACGAGCAGTACTTC. Translated, it gives CASSTTGDFYYEQYF.

The chain links TRBV30 to TRBJ1-6; D is uncertain. CDR3 length: 13 residues. Per germline, CDR1 GTSNPN and CDR2 SVGIG (reference sequence). With 5 bases removed from V and 7 bases from J, the gap between germline ends came to 12 bases. The DNA for the CDR3 is TGTGCCTGGGCAGCAGGAATCAATTCACCCCTCCACTTT. It encodes CAWAAGINSPLHF. The full variable domain, completed using reference TRBV30 and TRBJ1-6, is SQTIHQWPATLVQPVGSPLSLECTVEGTSNPNLYWYRQAAGRGLQLLFYSVGIGQISSEVPQNLSASRPQDRQFILSSKKLLLSDSGFYLCAWAAGINSPLHFGNGTRLTVT.

This clone was observed a single time. The CDR3 sequence: CASSLPAGNTIYF. The CDR3 DNA sequence: TGTGCCAGCAGCCTGCCCGCCGGAAACACCATATATTTT. V is TRBV25-1 and J is TRBJ1-3, with D uncertain. The CDR3 spans 13 residues. CDR1 MGHDK and CDR2 SYGVNS come from the germline V gene. The germline V and J ends were trimmed by 6 bases and 4 bases, with 10 bases remaining between them.

The gene calls are TRBV19 and TRBJ1-5; tentative D call: TRBD1 (5 bases). This CDR3 is 14 amino acids long. The germline gives CDR1 LNHDA, CDR2 SQIVND (reference sequence). With 9 bases removed from V and 3 bases from J, the gap between germline ends came to 15 bases. The CDR3 here is CASLGGVSNQPQHF. CDR3 bases: TGTGCCAGCCTCGGGGGGGTATCCAATCAGCCCCAGCATTTT.

The chain is built from TRBV9 and TRBJ2-1; TRBD2 aligns across 9 bases. The V segment lost 1 base and the J segment 5 bases; nucleotides outside the gene matches: 4. The CDR3 sequence is 15 residues long. Germline assignment: CDR1 SGDLS and CDR2 YYNGEE. The CDR3 protein is CASSVRTSGHNEQFF. The DNA of the CDR3 is TGTGCCAGCAGCGTAAGAACTAGCGGGCACAATGAGCAGTTCTTC.

The CDR3 DNA sequence: TGTGCCAGCAGCCAAGGGACGGAGAACACTGAAGCTTTCTTT. Protein product: CASSQGTENTEAFF. The V call is TRBV4-2, the J call TRBJ1-1; the D is unclear. The CDR3 covers 14 residues. Germline CDR1 is LGHNA and CDR2 is YNFKEQ. The ends were cut back, 1 base at V and 1 base at J, with 7 bases in the middle.

This chain uses TRBV27 with TRBJ1-4; tentatively, D is TRBD1 (5 bases). Germline CDR1 MNHEY, CDR2 SMNVEV (reference sequence). CDR3 length: 14 amino acids. The germline V and J ends were trimmed by 2 bases and 7 bases, with 11 bases remaining between them. The CDR3 region is CASSLRQQGEKLFF. The CDR3 DNA reads TGTGCCAGCAGTTTAAGACAGCAAGGTGAAAAACTGTTTTTT.

The CDR3, as DNA: TGCGCCAGCAGCCTTGCGGGGGCCCGACGGACCCGGGACAATGAGCAGTTCTTC. Translated, it gives CASSLAGARRTRDNEQFF. The V call is TRBV4-1, the J call TRBJ2-1, with D possibly TRBD2 on 7 matching bases. Trimming removed 4 bases at V and 5 bases at J, with 24 bases between. From germline, CDR1 is MGHRA and CDR2 YSYEKL. This CDR3 spans 18 amino acids.

The chain is built from TRBV9 and TRBJ2-3, with D perhaps matching TRBD2 (5 bases). The V end lost 6 bases, the J end lost 0 bases, and 14 bases lay between the germline ends. Germline V lookup: CDR1 SGDLS, CDR2 YYNGEE. The CDR3 is 15 amino acids. This chain's CDR3 is CASKRGLLSTDTQYF. Here the CDR3 DNA reads TGTGCCAGCAAACGGGGTTTGCTAAGCACAGATACGCAGTATTTT. The full variable domain, in which reference TRBV9 and TRBJ2-3 provide the parts outside the CDR3, is DSGVTQTPKHLITATGQRVTLRCSPRSGDLSVYWYQQSLDQGLQFLIQYYNGEERAKGNILERFSAQQFPDLHSELNLSSLELGDSALYFCASKRGLLSTDTQYFGPGTRLTVL.

This rearrangement joins TRBV5-5 to TRBJ1-3; TRBD1 agrees at 9 bases. Germline V lookup: CDR1 SGHKS, CDR2 YYEKEE (reference sequence). The CDR3 loop spans 16 amino acids. V shed 4 bases and J 11 bases; nucleotides not matched to a gene: 16. Written as DNA, the CDR3 is TGTGCCAGCAGCCAAGAGAGGGACAGGGCTTTTTATCCCATATATTTT. This codes for CASSQERDRAFYPIYF.

This clone has only one observation. The rearrangement joins TRBV15 to TRBJ2-6, with D unresolved. Deletions cut 1 base from V and 0 bases from J, with 10 bases between. The germline CDR1 and CDR2 sequences are LNHNV and YYDKDF (reference sequence). The CDR3 runs 17 residues. CDR3: CATSRAGVHSGANVLTF. CDR3 nucleotides: TGTGCCACCAGCAGAGCCGGTGTTCACTCTGGGGCCAACGTCCTGACTTTC. Full variable domain (missing parts from reference TRBV15 and TRBJ2-6): DAMVIQNPRYQVTQFGKPVTLSCSQTLNHNVMYWYQQKSSQAPKLLFHYYDKDFNNEADTPDNFQSRRPNTSFCFLDIRSPGLGDTAMYLCATSRAGVHSGANVLTFGAGSRLTVL.

The V gene is TRBV4-1, the J gene TRBJ1-2, with D tentatively TRBD1 (6 bases). V lost 3 bases and J lost 4, with 15 bases in between. The germline gives CDR1 MGHRA, CDR2 YSYEKL. The CDR3 consists of 15 residues. For the CDR3, the DNA is TGCGCCAGCAGCCACCCCGCCAGGGACACCTATGGCTACACCTTC. Its protein is CASSHPARDTYGYTF.

This clone was seen only once. This sequence joins TRBV9 and TRBJ2-7; D uncertain. Looked up from germline, CDR1 is SGDLS and CDR2 is YYNGEE. This CDR3 contains 13 residues. V was trimmed by 4 bases and J by 0 bases, leaving 8 bases between them. As DNA, the CDR3 is TGTGCCAGCAGCCCGTTGAGCTCCTACGAGCAGTACTTC. This encodes CASSPLSSYEQYF.

CDR3 region: CASRVGPVERELFF. The CDR3 DNA reads as TGTGCCAGTAGAGTCGGGCCGGTTGAGCGAGAGCTGTTTTTT. The chain links TRBV19 to TRBJ2-2; unclear D gene. The V and J ends lost 6 bases and 11 bases respectively, with 19 bases between them. Per the germline V gene, CDR1 is LNHDA and CDR2 is SQIVND (reference sequence). The CDR3 has 14 amino acids.

V and J are TRBV5-1 and TRBJ2-7; the D is unclear. The V gene's germline CDR1 is SGHRS and CDR2 YFSETQ. V gave up 2 bases and J gave up 2 bases, with 11 bases separating them. The length of the CDR3 is 14 residues. The CDR3 protein is CASSLGSPTYEQYF. Written as DNA, the CDR3 is TGCGCCAGCAGCTTAGGGTCCCCAACCTACGAGCAGTACTTC.

In DNA, the CDR3 is TGTGCCAGCAGCCAAGACAGGGTATGGACTGAAGCTTTCTTT. This gives the protein CASSQDRVWTEAFF. The V and J genes are TRBV4-2 and TRBJ1-1; TRBD1 is a possible D gene (5 bases). Germline V gene sequence: CDR1 LGHNA, CDR2 YNFKEQ. V was cut by 0 bases and J by 5 bases, with 10 bases left in between. The CDR3 length is 14 residues.

V is TRBV5-1 and J is TRBJ1-1; 8 bases are shared with TRBD1. J gave up 6 bases and V 2 bases, and 3 bases lay outside the gene matches. The germline CDR1 and CDR2 sequences are SGHRS and YFSETQ. The CDR3 runs to 13 residues. Here the CDR3 reads CASSFRQGSEAFF. CDR3 sequence (DNA): TGCGCCAGCAGCTTCAGACAGGGGTCTGAAGCTTTCTTT.

The chain links TRBV4-1 to TRBJ2-3; the D gene is possibly TRBD1 (6 bases). CDR1 MGHRA and CDR2 YSYEKL come from the germline V gene. V shed 4 bases and J shed 1 base, with 15 bases lying between them. This CDR3 region has 16 residues. CDR3 in amino acids: CASSLRQGKGTDTQYF. CDR3 nucleotide sequence: TGCGCCAGCAGCCTTCGGCAGGGGAAGGGCACAGATACGCAGTATTTT.

The chain combines TRBV2 with TRBJ1-5; D is uncertain. CDR1 is SNHLY, CDR2 FYNNEI, per germline. Trimming took 4 bases from V and 7 from J, leaving 11 bases between them. This CDR3 contains 13 residues. The CDR3 here is CASSGAGSQPQHF. The CDR3 DNA is TGTGCCAGCAGTGGTGCGGGGAGCCAGCCCCAGCATTTT.